The clone carrying this T cell receptor beta chain was seen repeatedly, ten times or more. Trimming shortened V by 5 bases and J by 8 bases, and 10 bases separated the two germline ends. The CDR3 has 12 residues. Germline CDR1 and CDR2: SEHNR and FQNEAQ (reference sequence). MiXCR, run by TCRdb on the PCR reads, gives a single entry per CDR3 protein. This table holds fewer than 90,000 distinct CDR3 sequences, roughly 51% found once. This sample is part of a study of CDR3 diversity in severe acne. The chain recombines TRBV7-9 with TRBJ1-5; D gene ambiguous. The sequenced sample consisted of blood. This clonotype originated in a male donor in good health, without acne. The CDR3 DNA reads as TGTGCCAGCAGCCACACGGATAAGCCCCAGCATTTT. Translation: CASSHTDKPQHF.